Here is one T cell receptor (beta chain) with its context. Original data processing: Amplification of reference gene primers provided the estimated nucleated cell counts. Measured with immunoSEQ multiplex PCR; TCRdb has only the in-frame clones, and not every one. That table is the source of V, J and clone size, and D and trimming were worked out from the DNA. The sample includes about 200,000 clones, 85% to 90% of them seen just once. These data originate in a study of blood T cell repertoires in COVID-19. Study-wide background: The samples span acute and convalescent COVID-19 from the United States, Italy and Spain. PBMCs, B-cell-depleted T cells, or T cells were the source of the cDNA or gDNA that made up the material.

The germline CDR1 and CDR2 sequences are SGHRS and YFSETQ. The CDR3 extends over 18 amino acids. After removal of 0 bases from V and 4 bases from J, the junction contained 13 bases not matched to a gene. The source of this sequence is a man aged 35-49 years with active or convalescent COVID-19. Sequencing was done on a sample of peripheral blood. The V gene is TRBV5-1, the J gene TRBJ2-5; 9 bases fit TRBD2. CDR3 sequence reads: CASSLGLAGAPGGETQYF. In DNA, the CDR3 is TGCGCCAGCAGCTTGGGGTTAGCGGGGGCCCCCGGAGGAGAGACCCAGTACTTC.